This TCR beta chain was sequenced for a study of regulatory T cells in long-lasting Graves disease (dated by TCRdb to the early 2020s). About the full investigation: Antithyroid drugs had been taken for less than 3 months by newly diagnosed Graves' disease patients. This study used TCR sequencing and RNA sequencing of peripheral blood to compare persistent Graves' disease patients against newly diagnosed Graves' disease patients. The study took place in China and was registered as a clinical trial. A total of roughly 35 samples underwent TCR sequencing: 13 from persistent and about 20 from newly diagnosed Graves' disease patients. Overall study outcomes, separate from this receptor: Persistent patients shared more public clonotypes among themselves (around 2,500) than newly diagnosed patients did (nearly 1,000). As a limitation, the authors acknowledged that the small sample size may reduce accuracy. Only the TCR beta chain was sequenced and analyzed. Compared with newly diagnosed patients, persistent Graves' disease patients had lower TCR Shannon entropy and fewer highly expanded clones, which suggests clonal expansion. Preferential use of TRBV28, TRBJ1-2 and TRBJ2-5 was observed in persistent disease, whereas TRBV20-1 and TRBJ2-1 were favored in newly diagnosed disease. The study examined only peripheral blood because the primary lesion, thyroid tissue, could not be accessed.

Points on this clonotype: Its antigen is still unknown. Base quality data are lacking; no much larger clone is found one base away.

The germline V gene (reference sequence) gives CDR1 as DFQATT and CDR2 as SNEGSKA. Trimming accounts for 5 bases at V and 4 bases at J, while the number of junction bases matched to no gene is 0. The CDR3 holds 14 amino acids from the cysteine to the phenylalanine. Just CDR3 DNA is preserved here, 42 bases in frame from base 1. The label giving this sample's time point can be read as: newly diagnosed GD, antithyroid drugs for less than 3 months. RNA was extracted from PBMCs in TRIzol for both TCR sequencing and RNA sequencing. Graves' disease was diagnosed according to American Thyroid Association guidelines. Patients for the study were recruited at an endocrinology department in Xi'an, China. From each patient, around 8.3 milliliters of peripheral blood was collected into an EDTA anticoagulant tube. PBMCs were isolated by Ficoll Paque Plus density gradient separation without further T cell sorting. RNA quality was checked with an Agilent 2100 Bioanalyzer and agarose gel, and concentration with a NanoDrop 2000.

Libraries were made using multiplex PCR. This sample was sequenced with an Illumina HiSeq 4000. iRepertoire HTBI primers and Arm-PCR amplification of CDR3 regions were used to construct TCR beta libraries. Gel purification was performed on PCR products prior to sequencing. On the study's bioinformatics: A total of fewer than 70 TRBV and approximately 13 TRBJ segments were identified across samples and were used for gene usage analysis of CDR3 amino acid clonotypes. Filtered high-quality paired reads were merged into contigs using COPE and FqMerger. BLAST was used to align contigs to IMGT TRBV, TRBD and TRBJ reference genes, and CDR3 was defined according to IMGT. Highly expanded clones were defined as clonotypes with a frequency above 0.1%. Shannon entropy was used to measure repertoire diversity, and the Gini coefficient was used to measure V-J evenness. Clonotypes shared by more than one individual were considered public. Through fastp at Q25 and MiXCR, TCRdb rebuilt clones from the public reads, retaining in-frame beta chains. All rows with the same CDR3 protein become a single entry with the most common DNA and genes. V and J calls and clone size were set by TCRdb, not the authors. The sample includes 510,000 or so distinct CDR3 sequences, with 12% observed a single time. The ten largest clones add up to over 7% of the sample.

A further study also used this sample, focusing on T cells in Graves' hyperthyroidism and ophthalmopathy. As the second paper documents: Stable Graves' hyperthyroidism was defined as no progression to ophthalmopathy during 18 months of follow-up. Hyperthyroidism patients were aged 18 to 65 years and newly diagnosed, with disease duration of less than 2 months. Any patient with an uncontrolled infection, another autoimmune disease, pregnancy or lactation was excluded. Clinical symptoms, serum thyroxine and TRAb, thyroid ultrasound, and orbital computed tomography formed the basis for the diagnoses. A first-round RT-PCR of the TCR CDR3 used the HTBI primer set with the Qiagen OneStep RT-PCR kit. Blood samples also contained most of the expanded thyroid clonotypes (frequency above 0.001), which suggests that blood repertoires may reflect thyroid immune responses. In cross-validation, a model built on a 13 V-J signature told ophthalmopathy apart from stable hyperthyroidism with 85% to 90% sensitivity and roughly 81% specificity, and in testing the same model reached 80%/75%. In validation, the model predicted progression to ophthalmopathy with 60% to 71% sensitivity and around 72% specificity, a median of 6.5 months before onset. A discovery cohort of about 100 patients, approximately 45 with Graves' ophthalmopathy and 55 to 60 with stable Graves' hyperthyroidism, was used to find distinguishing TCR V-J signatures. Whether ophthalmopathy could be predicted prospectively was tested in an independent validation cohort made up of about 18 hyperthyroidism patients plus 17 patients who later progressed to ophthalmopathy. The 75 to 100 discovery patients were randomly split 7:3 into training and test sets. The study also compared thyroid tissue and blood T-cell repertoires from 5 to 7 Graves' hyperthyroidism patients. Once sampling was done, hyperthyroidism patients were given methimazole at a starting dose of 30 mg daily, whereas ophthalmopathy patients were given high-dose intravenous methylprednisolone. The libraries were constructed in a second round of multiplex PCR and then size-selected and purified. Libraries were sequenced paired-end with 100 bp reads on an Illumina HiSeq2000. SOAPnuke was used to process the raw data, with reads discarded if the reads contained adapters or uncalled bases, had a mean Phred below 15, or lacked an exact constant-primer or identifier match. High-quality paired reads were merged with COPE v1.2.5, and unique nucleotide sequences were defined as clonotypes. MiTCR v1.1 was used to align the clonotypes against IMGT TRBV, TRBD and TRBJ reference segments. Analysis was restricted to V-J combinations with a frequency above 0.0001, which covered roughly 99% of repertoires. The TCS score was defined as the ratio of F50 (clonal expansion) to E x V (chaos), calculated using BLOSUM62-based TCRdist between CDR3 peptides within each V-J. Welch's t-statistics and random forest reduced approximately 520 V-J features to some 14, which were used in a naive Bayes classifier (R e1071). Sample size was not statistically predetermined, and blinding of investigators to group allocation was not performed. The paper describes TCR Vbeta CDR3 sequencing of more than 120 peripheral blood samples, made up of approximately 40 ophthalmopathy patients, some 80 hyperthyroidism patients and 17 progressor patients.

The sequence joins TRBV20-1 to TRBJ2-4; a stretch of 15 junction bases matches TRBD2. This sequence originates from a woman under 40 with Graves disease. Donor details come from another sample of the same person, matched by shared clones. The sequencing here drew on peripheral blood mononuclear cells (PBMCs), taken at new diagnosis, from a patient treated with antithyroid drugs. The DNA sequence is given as TGCAGTGCTGGACTAGCGGGAGGGAAAAACATTCAGTACTTC. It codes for CSAGLAGGKNIQYF.